This T cell receptor (beta chain) was recovered during a study of CD8 T cells in ankylosing spondylitis. General study points: Reportedly, significant enrichment of disease-linked clones occurred in matched ankylosing spondylitis synovial fluid. A subset of motif variants has previously been described in the synovial fluid and blood of reactive arthritis. A TCR beta motif made of roughly eight highly homologous variants seemed typical of ankylosing spondylitis blood.

In making TCR beta libraries, quantitative 5'-RACE with molecular barcodes was used. TCRdb recomputed calls from the 5' RACE reads with MiXCR, one row per CDR3 protein. The sample holds about 360,000 distinct CDR3 sequences, approximately 20% seen once. CDR1 DFQATT and CDR2 SNEGSKA come from the germline V gene (reference sequence). V shed 0 bases and J 2 bases; nucleotides not matched to a gene: 5. This CDR3 region has 15 residues. In regard to this clonotype: What it binds is not known.

The TCR comes from a male donor with ankylosing spondylitis or in good health (not recorded which). Sequencing used blood, either unsorted or a sorted T cell fraction (not recorded which). This chain links TRBV20-1 with TRBJ2-7, with 9 bases that match TRBD1. The CDR3 region has the DNA TGCAGTGCTAGAGATCGGACAGGGGCCACCTACGAGCAGTACTTC. Translation: CSARDRTGATYEQYF.